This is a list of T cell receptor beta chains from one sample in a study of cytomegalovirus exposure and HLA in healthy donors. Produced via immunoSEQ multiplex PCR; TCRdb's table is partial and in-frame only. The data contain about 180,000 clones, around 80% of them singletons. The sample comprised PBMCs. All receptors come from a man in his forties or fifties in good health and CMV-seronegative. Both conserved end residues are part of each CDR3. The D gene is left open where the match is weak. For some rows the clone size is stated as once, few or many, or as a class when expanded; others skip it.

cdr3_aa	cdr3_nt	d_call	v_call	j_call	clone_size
CASRDVAGGYEQYF	TGTGCCAGCAGGGATGTAGCGGGGGGGTACGAGCAGTACTTC	TRBD2	TRBV27	TRBJ2-7	.
CASSEQGASVYTF	TGTGCCAGCAGTGAACAGGGGGCTTCCGTCTACACCTTC	TRBD1	TRBV6-1	TRBJ1-2	.
CASSLILGTQHF	TGTGCCAGCAGCTTAATACTAGGTACCCAGCATTTT	.	TRBV7-9	TRBJ1-5	.
CAISDRTLANYGYTF	TGTGCCATTTCGGACAGGACCCTGGCTAACTATGGCTACACCTTC	TRBD1	TRBV10-3	TRBJ1-2	.
CSSRGGGNEQYF	TGCAGCTCACGGGGGGGCGGCAACGAGCAGTACTTC	TRBD2	TRBV29-1	TRBJ2-7	.
CASSLEGGNTEAFF	TGTGCCAGCAGCTTGGAAGGGGGAAACACTGAAGCTTTCTTT	.	TRBV13	TRBJ1-1	once
CASLAGSDEQFF	TGTGCCTCACTAGCGGGGTCAGATGAGCAGTTCTTC	TRBD2	TRBV30	TRBJ2-1	few
CASRQAPYNEKLFF	TGTGCCAGCAGGCAGGCGCCCTATAATGAAAAACTGTTTTTT	.	TRBV27	TRBJ1-4	.
CASSFIEGETQYF	TGTGCCAGCAGCTTTATAGAGGGAGAGACCCAGTACTTC	.	TRBV7-2	TRBJ2-5	.
CASSLRGQNTGELFF	TGCGCCAGCAGCTTAAGGGGGCAGAACACCGGGGAGCTGTTTTTT	TRBD1	TRBV5-1	TRBJ2-2	.